This TCR beta chain derives from a study of T cells in Graves' hyperthyroidism and ophthalmopathy. Study at large: The authors collected peripheral blood at initial diagnosis, before any treatment. Whole-study findings and limits: Ophthalmopathy, as predicted by the model, came a median roughly 6.3 months after the prediction. Among thyroid clonotypes expanded above 0.001, most also appeared in blood.

Trimming at V came to 5 bases and at J to 8 bases, leaving 11 bases not matched to a gene. There are 15 residues in the CDR3. Germline lookup yields CDR1 SGHTA and CDR2 FQGNSA. Active moderate-to-severe ophthalmopathy, Clinical Activity Score at least 3, NOSPECS at least 4, under 3 months' duration. This clonotype has only a few counts. No antigen is known for it. Amplification targeted TCR beta CDR3 regions from RNA transcripts. A set of HTBI primers served as the primers for a first-round RT-PCR of the TCR CDR3. TCRdb redid the calling of the multiplex PCR reads with MiXCR, one entry per CDR3 protein. This table holds around 500,000 distinct CDR3 sequences, about 20% found once.

The specimen was blood. The clonotype was recovered from a woman between 65 and 79 years old with Graves' ophthalmopathy. The chain uses TRBV7-2 and TRBJ2-1; 8 nucleotides align to TRBD2. For the CDR3, the DNA is TGTGCCAGCAGCCCGGGACTAGTAACGTTCTATGAGCAGTTCTTC. This encodes CASSPGLVTFYEQFF. Together with reference TRBV7-2 and TRBJ2-1, the CDR3 gives the full variable domain: GAGVSQSPSNKVTEKGKDVELRCDPISGHTALYWYRQSLGQGLEFLIYFQGNSAPDKSGLPSDRFSAERTGGSVSTLTIQRTQQEDSAVYLCASSPGLVTFYEQFFGPGTRLTVL.